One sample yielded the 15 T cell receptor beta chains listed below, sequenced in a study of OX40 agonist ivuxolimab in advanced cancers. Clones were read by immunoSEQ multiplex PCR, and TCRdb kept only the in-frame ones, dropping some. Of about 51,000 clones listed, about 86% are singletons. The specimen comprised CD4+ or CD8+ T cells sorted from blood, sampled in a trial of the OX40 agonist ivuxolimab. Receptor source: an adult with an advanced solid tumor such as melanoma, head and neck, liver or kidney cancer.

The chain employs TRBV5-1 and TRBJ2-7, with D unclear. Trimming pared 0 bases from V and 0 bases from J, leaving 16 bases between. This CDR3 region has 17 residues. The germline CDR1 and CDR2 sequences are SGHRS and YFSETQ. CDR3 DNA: TGCGCCAGCAGCTTGGGGCTCCTTTCGGAAAGCTCCTACGAGCAGTACTTC. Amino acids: CASSLGLLSESSYEQYF.

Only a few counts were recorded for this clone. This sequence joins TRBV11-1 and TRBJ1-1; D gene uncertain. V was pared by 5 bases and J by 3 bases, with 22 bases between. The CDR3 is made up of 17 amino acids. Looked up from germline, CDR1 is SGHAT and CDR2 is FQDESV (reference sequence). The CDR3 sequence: CASSRSPRGSRDTEAFF. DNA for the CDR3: TGTGCCAGCAGCCGCTCCCCCAGAGGTTCGAGGGACACTGAAGCTTTCTTT.

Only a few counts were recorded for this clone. The CDR3 sequence: CASRNGNSDSTEAFF. The CDR3 DNA follows: TGTGCCAGCAGGAATGGGAATTCGGATAGCACTGAAGCTTTCTTT. V gene TRBV6-5 combines with J gene TRBJ1-1, with D unresolved. Trimming left V 6 bases short and J 4 bases short, with 18 bases between. In germline, CDR1 is MNHEY, CDR2 SVGAGI. The CDR3 consists of 15 residues.

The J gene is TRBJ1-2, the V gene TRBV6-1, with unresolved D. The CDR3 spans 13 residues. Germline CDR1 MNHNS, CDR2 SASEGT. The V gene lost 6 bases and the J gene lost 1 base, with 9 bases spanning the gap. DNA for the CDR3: TGTGCCAGCAGACTCCCCCTTAACTATGGCTACACCTTC. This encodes CASRLPLNYGYTF.

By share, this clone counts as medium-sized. The CDR3 region has the DNA TGTGCCAGCACCTTGCCACCGGAAGGCTACACCTTC. This gives the protein CASTLPPEGYTF. V usage is TRBV2 and J usage is TRBJ1-2; D gene uncertain. CDR3 length: 12 residues. Trimming left V 7 bases short and J 8 bases short, with 14 bases between. CDR1 is SNHLY, CDR2 FYNNEI, per germline.

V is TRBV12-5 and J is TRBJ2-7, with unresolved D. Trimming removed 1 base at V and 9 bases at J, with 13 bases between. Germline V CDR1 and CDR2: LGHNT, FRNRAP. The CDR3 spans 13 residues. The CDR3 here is CASGLDLQVRQYF. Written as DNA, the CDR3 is TGTGCTAGTGGTTTGGACCTCCAGGTTCGGCAGTACTTC.

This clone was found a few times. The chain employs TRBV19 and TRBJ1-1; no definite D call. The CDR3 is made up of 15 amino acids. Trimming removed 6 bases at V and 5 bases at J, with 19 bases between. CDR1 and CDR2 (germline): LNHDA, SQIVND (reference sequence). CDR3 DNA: TGTGCCAGTAGCACGCAAGGACGGGGAAAGACTGAAGCTTTCTTT. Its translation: CASSTQGRGKTEAFF.

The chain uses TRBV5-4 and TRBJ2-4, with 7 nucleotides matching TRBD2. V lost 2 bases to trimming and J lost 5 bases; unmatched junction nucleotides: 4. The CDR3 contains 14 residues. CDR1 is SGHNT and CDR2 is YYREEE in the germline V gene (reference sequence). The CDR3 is CASSFGGGENIQYF. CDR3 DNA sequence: TGTGCCAGCAGCTTTGGTGGGGGGGAAAACATTCAGTACTTC.

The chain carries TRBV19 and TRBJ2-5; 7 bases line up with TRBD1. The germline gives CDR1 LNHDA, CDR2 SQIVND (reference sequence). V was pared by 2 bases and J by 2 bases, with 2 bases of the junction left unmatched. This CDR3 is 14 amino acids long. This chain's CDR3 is CASSIRGQQETQYF. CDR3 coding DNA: TGTGCCAGTAGTATAAGGGGGCAACAAGAGACCCAGTACTTC.

The CDR3 DNA sequence: TGTGCCAGCAGCACCAGACTAGCGGGGGCTGAGAAGACCCAGTACTTC. Encoded protein: CASSTRLAGAEKTQYF. The rearrangement uses TRBV7-3 and TRBJ2-5, with 12 bases matching TRBD2. The CDR3 spans 16 residues. Germline trimming cut 5 bases from V and 6 bases from J; bases unmatched to any gene: 10. The germline CDR1 and CDR2 sequences are SGHTA and FQGTGA.

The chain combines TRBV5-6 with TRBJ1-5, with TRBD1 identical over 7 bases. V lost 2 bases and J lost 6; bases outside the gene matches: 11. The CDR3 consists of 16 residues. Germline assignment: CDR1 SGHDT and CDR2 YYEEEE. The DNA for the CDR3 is TGTGCCAGCAGCTTCGCAGGGGGAGGTTCTGGTCAGCCCCAGCATTTT. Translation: CASSFAGGGSGQPQHF.

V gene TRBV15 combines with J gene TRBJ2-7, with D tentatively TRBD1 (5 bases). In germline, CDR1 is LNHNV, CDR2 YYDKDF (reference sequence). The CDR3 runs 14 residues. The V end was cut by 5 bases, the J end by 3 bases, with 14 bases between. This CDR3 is CATSPRTTGYEQYF. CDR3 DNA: TGTGCCACCAGCCCGCGGACAACTGGCTACGAGCAGTACTTC.

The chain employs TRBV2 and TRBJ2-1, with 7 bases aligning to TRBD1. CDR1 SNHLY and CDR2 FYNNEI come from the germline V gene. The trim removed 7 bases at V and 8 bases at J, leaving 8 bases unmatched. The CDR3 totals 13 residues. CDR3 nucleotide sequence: TGTGCCAGCACACAGGGGCTGATCGATGAGCAGTTCTTC. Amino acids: CASTQGLIDEQFF.

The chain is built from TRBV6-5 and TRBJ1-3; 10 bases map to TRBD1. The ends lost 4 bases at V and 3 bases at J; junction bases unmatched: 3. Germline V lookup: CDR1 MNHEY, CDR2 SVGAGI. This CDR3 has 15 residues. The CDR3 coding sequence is TGTGCCAGCAGTTCCTGGGACAGGGGTGGAAACACCATATATTTT. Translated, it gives CASSSWDRGGNTIYF.

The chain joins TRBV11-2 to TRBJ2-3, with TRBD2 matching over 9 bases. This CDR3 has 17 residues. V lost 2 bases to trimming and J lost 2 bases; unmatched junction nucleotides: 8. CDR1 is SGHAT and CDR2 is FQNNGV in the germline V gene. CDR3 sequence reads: CASSLIGGGAFTDTQYF. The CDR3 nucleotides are TGTGCCAGCAGCTTAATTGGCGGGGGGGCCTTCACAGATACGCAGTATTTT.